This entry lists 28 T cell receptor beta chains sequenced from one sample in a study of T cells after yellow fever vaccination. TCRdb independently ran MiXCR on the 5' RACE reads; one entry per CDR3 protein. The repertoire holds about 340,000 distinct CDR3 sequences, 7.5% to 9% seen once, with roughly 18% in the top ten. The specimen comprised PBMCs, sampled on the day of the first yellow fever vaccination. The receptors originated from a man between 18 and 35 years old who received the YFV17D yellow fever vaccine.

This chain connects TRBV20-1 to TRBJ1-2, with D hard to call. This CDR3 has 13 residues. V shed 3 bases and J shed 4 bases, with 12 bases lying between them. Germline V gene lookup returns CDR1 DFQATT and CDR2 SNEGSKA (reference sequence). The CDR3, as DNA: TGCAGTGCTAGGGCGGGGTTCAGCTATGGCTACACCTTC. Its protein is CSARAGFSYGYTF.

V is TRBV5-1 and J is TRBJ1-1; a weak D match, TRBD1 (6 bases). The CDR3 totals 15 residues. V was clipped by 4 bases and J by 8 bases, with 21 bases between them. Germline CDR1 SGHRS, CDR2 YFSETQ. DNA for the CDR3: TGCGCCAGCAGCCAACAAGCAGGGGCTGGGGGAGAAGCTTTCTTT. This gives the protein CASSQQAGAGGEAFF.

This clonotype was seen a handful of times. The V and J genes are TRBV21-1 and TRBJ2-5; TRBD2 reflects the table's D call only, with no check against the DNA. TRBV21-1 is labeled a pseudogene. This CDR3 comprises 16 residues. CDR3 residues: CASSKGASGYQETQYF. In DNA, the CDR3 is TGTGCCAGCAGCAAAGGGGCTAGCGGATACCAAGAGACCCAGTACTTC.

The rearrangement links TRBV29-1 to TRBJ1-1; no clear D gene. CDR1 is SQVTM and CDR2 is ANQGSEA in the germline V gene. V lost 3 bases to trimming and J lost 0 bases, with 5 bases between them. The CDR3 has 12 residues. The CDR3 region has the DNA TGCAGCGTTGACCAGATGAACACTGAAGCTTTCTTT. This encodes CSVDQMNTEAFF.

This clonotype has more than one count but fewer than ten. The V gene is TRBV18, the J gene TRBJ1-3; a weak D match, TRBD1 (5 bases). The CDR3 is made up of 15 amino acids. Germline V gene data show CDR1 as KGHSH and CDR2 as LQKENI. Trimming shortened V by 4 bases and J by 1 base, and 11 bases separated the two germline ends. The CDR3 loop reads CASSLGDRSGNTIYF. The CDR3, as DNA: TGTGCCAGCTCACTGGGTGACAGATCTGGAAACACCATATATTTT.

This clonotype was seen repeatedly, ten times or more. V is TRBV5-4 and J is TRBJ2-3; 10 bases fit TRBD2. The CDR3 consists of 17 residues. CDR1 is SGHNT, CDR2 YYREEE, per germline (reference sequence). Trimming removed 5 bases from V and 8 bases from J; junction bases left unmatched: 17. DNA of the CDR3: TGTGCCAGCAGTCCACCGCTAGCGGGGGCAGATGCGGGTACGCAGTATTTT. Its protein product is CASSPPLAGADAGTQYF.

CDR3 residues: CASNRGQYYGYTF. In DNA form, the CDR3 reads TGTGCCAGCAACAGGGGGCAGTACTATGGCTACACCTTC. The chain links TRBV12-3 or TRBV12-4 to TRBJ1-2, with TRBD1 matching over 9 bases. The CDR3 spans 13 residues. V lost 7 bases and J lost 3; bases outside the gene matches: 3.

This clonotype has only a few counts. CDR3 nucleotides: TGTGCCACACACGAACAGGACCGTTTGAACACTGAAGCTTTCTTT. As protein: CATHEQDRLNTEAFF. The chain recombines TRBV6-1 with TRBJ1-1; possible D gene TRBD1, 5 bases. Trimming cost V 10 bases and J 0 bases, with 18 bases left between them. This CDR3 comprises 15 residues. Germline-derived CDR1 and CDR2 are MNHNS and SASEGT.

The genes are TRBV5-1 and TRBJ2-3, with D unresolved. V lost 0 bases, J lost 6 bases, and 14 bases lay in between. The CDR3 totals 15 residues. Germline values: CDR1 SGHRS, CDR2 YFSETQ. CDR3 DNA: TGCGCCAGCAGCTTGGGGGTACCTCGCGAGGATACGCAGTATTTT. The encoded protein is CASSLGVPREDTQYF.

This clonotype has only a few counts. V usage is TRBV4-3 and J usage is TRBJ1-1; D unresolved. V lost 4 bases to trimming and J lost 5 bases, with 17 bases between them. Looked up from germline, CDR1 is LGHNA and CDR2 is YSLEER. CDR3 length: 15 residues. CDR3 region: CASSRKWEGTTEAFF. CDR3 coding DNA: TGCGCCAGCAGCCGCAAATGGGAGGGTACGACTGAAGCTTTCTTT.

This rearrangement joins TRBV7-2 to TRBJ2-7; perhaps TRBD2 as D (6 bases). Germline CDR1 is SGHTA and CDR2 is FQGNSA. V lost 5 bases and J lost 3, with 14 bases in between. The CDR3 extends over 14 amino acids. In DNA, the CDR3 is TGTGCCAGCAGCGCCCGGCGGGACGACTACGAGCAGTACTTC. This sequence encodes CASSARRDDYEQYF.

This clonotype was seen at least ten times. CDR3 residues: CASSHAIATGTDTEAFF. The CDR3 nucleotides are TGTGCCAGCAGCCATGCCATAGCAACCGGGACAGACACTGAAGCTTTCTTT. The chain combines TRBV7-6 with TRBJ1-1, with 7 bases fitting TRBD1. This CDR3 has 17 residues. Germline CDR1 SGHVS, CDR2 FNYEAQ. With 5 bases clipped from V and 3 bases from J, the junction kept 15 bases outside the gene matches.

The chain uses TRBV4-3 and TRBJ2-7; the D is unclear. The length of the CDR3 is 16 residues. The germline CDR1 and CDR2 sequences are LGHNA and YSLEER. V was trimmed by 0 bases and J by 0 bases, leaving 12 bases between them. The CDR3 protein is CASSQDQERNSYEQYV. The CDR3 DNA sequence: TGCGCCAGCAGCCAAGATCAGGAGAGAAACTCCTACGAGCAGTACGTC.

This clonotype has ten or more counts. This chain joins TRBV20-1 and TRBJ2-3; TRBD2 aligns across 8 bases. The CDR3 extends over 18 amino acids. V shed 1 base and J 1 base; nucleotides not matched to a gene: 13. The V gene's germline CDR1 is DFQATT and CDR2 SNEGSKA (reference sequence). The CDR3 spells CSARAPPGTRIGTDTQYF. The CDR3 coding sequence is TGCAGTGCTAGAGCGCCCCCCGGGACTAGAATTGGCACAGATACGCAGTATTTT.

This clonotype was observed a few times. J is TRBJ2-7 and V is TRBV7-9; 9 nucleotides match TRBD1. The J segment lost 5 bases and the V segment lost 4 bases, leaving 9 bases of the junction unmatched. The length of the CDR3 is 15 residues. CDR1 SEHNR and CDR2 FQNEAQ come from the germline V gene (reference sequence). The DNA of the CDR3 is TGTGCCAGCAGCTCCCCCGGGACAGGGTCACACGAGCAGTACGTC. Amino acids: CASSSPGTGSHEQYV.

The gene calls are TRBV4-3 and TRBJ1-2, with TRBD1 as a possible D gene (6 bases). The V gene's germline CDR1 is LGHNA and CDR2 YSLEER. The CDR3 sequence is 17 residues long. The V end was cut by 2 bases, the J end by 0 bases, with 16 bases between. The CDR3, as DNA: TGCGCCAGCAGCCAAAATTGGGGGCGGGCGTCTAACTATGGCTACACCTTC. Translated, it gives CASSQNWGRASNYGYTF.

This clonotype has a count of ten or more. The chain carries TRBV7-9 and TRBJ2-7, with 10 positions matching TRBD1. The CDR3 sequence is 15 residues long. V dropped 5 bases and J dropped 3; count of bases not matched to a gene: 7. Looked up from germline, CDR1 is SEHNR and CDR2 is FQNEAQ (reference sequence). CDR3 amino acids: CASSPSTGGLYEQYF. The CDR3, as DNA: TGTGCCAGCAGCCCTTCGACAGGGGGCCTCTACGAGCAGTACTTC.

This clonotype occurred a few times. This chain links TRBV20-1 with TRBJ1-5; tentatively, D is TRBD1 (5 bases). The V gene's germline CDR1 is DFQATT and CDR2 SNEGSKA (reference sequence). Trimming removed 4 bases at V and 0 bases at J, with 10 bases between. This CDR3 spans 14 amino acids. The CDR3: CSAMQGNSNQPQHF. The CDR3 DNA is TGCAGTGCTATGCAGGGAAATAGCAATCAGCCCCAGCATTTT.

The chain combines TRBV6-1 with TRBJ2-1, with 10 bases fitting TRBD1. From germline, CDR1 is MNHNS and CDR2 SASEGT. The CDR3 totals 14 residues. The V segment lost 4 bases and the J segment 8 bases; nucleotides outside the gene matches: 5. The CDR3 sequence: CASSGSGTGDEQFF. The CDR3 region has the DNA TGTGCCAGCAGTGGATCCGGGACAGGGGATGAGCAGTTCTTC.

This chain connects TRBV10-3 to TRBJ1-6; no reliable D call. Germline lookup yields CDR1 ENHRY and CDR2 SYGVKD. The ends were cut back, 5 bases at V and 5 bases at J, with 16 bases in the middle. The CDR3 length is 16 residues. CDR3 sequence: CAISTGRVVDNSPLHF. The CDR3 nucleotides are TGTGCCATCAGTACCGGGAGGGTCGTGGATAATTCACCCCTCCACTTT.

This clonotype was detected ten times or more. V usage is TRBV7-2 and J usage is TRBJ2-2, with 8 nucleotides matching TRBD2. This CDR3 is built from 16 residues. CDR1 and CDR2 (germline): SGHTA, FQGNSA. With 2 bases clipped from V and 1 base from J, the junction kept 3 bases outside the gene matches. The CDR3 region is CASSLMLAGNTGELFF. For the CDR3, the DNA is TGTGCCAGCAGCTTAATGCTAGCGGGGAACACCGGGGAGCTGTTTTTT.

Comments on this clonotype: With a much larger clone just one base away, this may be a read error. The chain couples TRBV5-1 to TRBJ1-4; 9 nucleotides align to TRBD1. Germline CDR1 is SGHRS and CDR2 is YFSETQ. The length of the CDR3 is 16 residues. CDR3 amino acids: CASSLAGQGIGEKLVF. CDR3 nucleotide sequence: TGCGCCAGCAGCTTAGCTGGACAGGGGATAGGTGAAAAACTGGTTTTT.

The genes are TRBV19 and TRBJ2-4; 7 nucleotides match TRBD2. Germline V gene lookup returns CDR1 LNHDA and CDR2 SQIVND (reference sequence). J was trimmed by 7 bases and V by 2 bases; bases with no gene match: 14. CDR3 size: 17 residues. The CDR3, as DNA: TGTGCCAGTAGTATAATCAGCGGGGACGGCTTGATGAACATTCAGTACTTC. Amino acid sequence: CASSIISGDGLMNIQYF.

V is TRBV6-2 or TRBV6-3 and J is TRBJ2-7; D call uncertain. The CDR3 consists of 11 residues. CDR1 and CDR2 from the germline V gene are MNHEY and SVGEGT. V gave up 7 bases and J gave up 3 bases, with 7 bases separating them. The CDR3: CASKDFYEQYF. In nucleotides, the CDR3 is TGTGCCAGCAAGGATTTCTACGAGCAGTACTTC.

This clonotype has only a few counts. The rearrangement joins TRBV20-1 to TRBJ1-1; D is undetermined. CDR3 length: 11 amino acids. Trimming removed 5 bases from V and 2 bases from J, with 6 bases in between. Germline loops: CDR1 DFQATT, CDR2 SNEGSKA (reference sequence). The CDR3, as DNA: TGCAGTGCTCCATCCAACACTGAAGCTTTCTTT. Translation: CSAPSNTEAFF.

A few counts support this clonotype. The chain joins TRBV18 to TRBJ2-5; D call uncertain. There are 15 residues in the CDR3. Germline V gene lookup returns CDR1 KGHSH and CDR2 LQKENI. V lost 2 bases and J lost 5, with 15 bases in between. The DNA of the CDR3 is TGTGCCAGCTCACCAGAGCCGTTACGTGGGGAGACCCAGTACTTC. It is translated as CASSPEPLRGETQYF.

The J gene is TRBJ2-1, the V gene TRBV27; maybe TRBD1 (6 bases). This CDR3 spans 14 amino acids. The V and J ends lost 2 bases and 2 bases respectively, with 7 bases between them. CDR1 MNHEY and CDR2 SMNVEV come from the germline V gene (reference sequence). The CDR3 nucleotides read TGTGCCAGCAGTTTAAGGGGGACCTACAATGAGCAGTTCTTC. Protein: CASSLRGTYNEQFF.

This clonotype has more than one count but fewer than ten. The chain recombines TRBV4-1 with TRBJ2-3; tentative D call: TRBD2 (6 bases). The CDR3 runs to 15 residues. Germline assignment: CDR1 MGHRA and CDR2 YSYEKL. Trimming shortened V by 4 bases and J by 4 bases, and 15 bases separated the two germline ends. Written as DNA, the CDR3 is TGCGCCAGCAGCCGCCGGGACTCCCTGGCAGATACGCAGTATTTT. Its translation: CASSRRDSLADTQYF.